The 6 T cell receptor beta chains listed next were all sequenced from one sample in a study of tumor-infiltrating lymphocytes in primary liver carcinoma. Co-extracted RNA and DNA came from approximately 20-30 mg of unsorted bulk tissue. Reverse transcription of about 500 ng total RNA with a constant-region primer produced TCR beta cDNA. Three nested multiplex PCR rounds, a slightly modified ARM-PCR method, built the TCR beta libraries. The first two PCR rounds used TRBV1-TRBV30 primers with a Cbeta primer, 10 cycles each. TCRdb re-derived calls from the multiplex PCR reads in MiXCR, one entry per CDR3 protein. The data hold some 120,000 distinct CDR3 sequences, with 60% to 75% observed a single time. The sample comprised liver tumor tissue from sampling region 3. Subset of the sample: tumor region T3, left-lateral pole. The receptors stem from a woman aged 55-69 years with primary liver carcinoma and hepatitis B virus infection.

The chain recombines TRBV30 with TRBJ1-3; D might be TRBD1 (5 bases). With 2 bases removed from V and 4 bases from J, the gap between germline ends came to 15 bases. The germline CDR1 and CDR2 sequences are GTSNPN and SVGIG (reference sequence). This CDR3 region has 15 residues. The CDR3 coding sequence is TGTGCCTGGAGTCGCCCACGGGGCGCCGGAAACACCATATATTTT. This sequence encodes CAWSRPRGAGNTIYF.

This clonotype was observed once. The junction departs from germline at one end; a sequencing error may be responsible. The J gene is TRBJ2-3, the V gene TRBV6-5, with no clear D. The CDR3 contains 14 residues. From germline, CDR1 is MNHEY and CDR2 SVGAGI. The CDR3 DNA is TGTGCCAGCACTTACAAAGGAGACACAGATACGCAGTATTTT. Protein: CASTYKGDTDTQYF.

V is TRBV28 and J is TRBJ2-5; TRBD2 matches at 7 bases. J was trimmed by 0 bases and V by 6 bases; bases with no gene match: 7. Germline V gene data show CDR1 as MDHEN and CDR2 as SYDVKM. CDR3 length: 15 residues. DNA of the CDR3: TGTGCCAGCAGCACCACTAGCGCCTACCAAGAGACCCAGTACTTC. The encoded protein is CASSTTSAYQETQYF.

This clonotype was seen a single time. The J gene is TRBJ2-1, the V gene TRBV11-2; D is possibly TRBD1 (6 bases). CDR3 length: 15 residues. Deletions cut 3 bases from V and 10 bases from J, with 19 bases between. The germline V gene encodes CDR1 SGHAT and CDR2 FQNNGV. The CDR3 spells CASSLAGQPSYEQFF. The CDR3 DNA is TGTGCCAGCAGCTTGGCTGGACAGCCCTCCTACGAGCAGTTCTTC.

This clonotype was seen at least ten times. The chain uses TRBV29-1 and TRBJ2-5; 10 bases align to TRBD1. V lost 3 bases and J lost 3; bases outside the gene matches: 10. Per germline, CDR1 SQVTM and CDR2 ANQGSEA. This CDR3 spans 16 amino acids. CDR3: CSVDPRTGGSEETQYF. The CDR3 DNA reads TGCAGCGTTGATCCCAGGACAGGGGGTTCGGAAGAGACCCAGTACTTC.

The V gene is TRBV29-1, the J gene TRBJ2-3; D is possibly TRBD2 (5 bases). The V gene lost 7 bases and the J gene lost 4 bases, with 21 bases spanning the gap. The germline CDR1 and CDR2 sequences are SQVTM and ANQGSEA. The CDR3 extends over 15 amino acids. The CDR3: CSAMPRNVGADTQYF. The CDR3 DNA reads TGCAGCGCTATGCCGCGGAACGTGGGAGCAGATACGCAGTATTTT.